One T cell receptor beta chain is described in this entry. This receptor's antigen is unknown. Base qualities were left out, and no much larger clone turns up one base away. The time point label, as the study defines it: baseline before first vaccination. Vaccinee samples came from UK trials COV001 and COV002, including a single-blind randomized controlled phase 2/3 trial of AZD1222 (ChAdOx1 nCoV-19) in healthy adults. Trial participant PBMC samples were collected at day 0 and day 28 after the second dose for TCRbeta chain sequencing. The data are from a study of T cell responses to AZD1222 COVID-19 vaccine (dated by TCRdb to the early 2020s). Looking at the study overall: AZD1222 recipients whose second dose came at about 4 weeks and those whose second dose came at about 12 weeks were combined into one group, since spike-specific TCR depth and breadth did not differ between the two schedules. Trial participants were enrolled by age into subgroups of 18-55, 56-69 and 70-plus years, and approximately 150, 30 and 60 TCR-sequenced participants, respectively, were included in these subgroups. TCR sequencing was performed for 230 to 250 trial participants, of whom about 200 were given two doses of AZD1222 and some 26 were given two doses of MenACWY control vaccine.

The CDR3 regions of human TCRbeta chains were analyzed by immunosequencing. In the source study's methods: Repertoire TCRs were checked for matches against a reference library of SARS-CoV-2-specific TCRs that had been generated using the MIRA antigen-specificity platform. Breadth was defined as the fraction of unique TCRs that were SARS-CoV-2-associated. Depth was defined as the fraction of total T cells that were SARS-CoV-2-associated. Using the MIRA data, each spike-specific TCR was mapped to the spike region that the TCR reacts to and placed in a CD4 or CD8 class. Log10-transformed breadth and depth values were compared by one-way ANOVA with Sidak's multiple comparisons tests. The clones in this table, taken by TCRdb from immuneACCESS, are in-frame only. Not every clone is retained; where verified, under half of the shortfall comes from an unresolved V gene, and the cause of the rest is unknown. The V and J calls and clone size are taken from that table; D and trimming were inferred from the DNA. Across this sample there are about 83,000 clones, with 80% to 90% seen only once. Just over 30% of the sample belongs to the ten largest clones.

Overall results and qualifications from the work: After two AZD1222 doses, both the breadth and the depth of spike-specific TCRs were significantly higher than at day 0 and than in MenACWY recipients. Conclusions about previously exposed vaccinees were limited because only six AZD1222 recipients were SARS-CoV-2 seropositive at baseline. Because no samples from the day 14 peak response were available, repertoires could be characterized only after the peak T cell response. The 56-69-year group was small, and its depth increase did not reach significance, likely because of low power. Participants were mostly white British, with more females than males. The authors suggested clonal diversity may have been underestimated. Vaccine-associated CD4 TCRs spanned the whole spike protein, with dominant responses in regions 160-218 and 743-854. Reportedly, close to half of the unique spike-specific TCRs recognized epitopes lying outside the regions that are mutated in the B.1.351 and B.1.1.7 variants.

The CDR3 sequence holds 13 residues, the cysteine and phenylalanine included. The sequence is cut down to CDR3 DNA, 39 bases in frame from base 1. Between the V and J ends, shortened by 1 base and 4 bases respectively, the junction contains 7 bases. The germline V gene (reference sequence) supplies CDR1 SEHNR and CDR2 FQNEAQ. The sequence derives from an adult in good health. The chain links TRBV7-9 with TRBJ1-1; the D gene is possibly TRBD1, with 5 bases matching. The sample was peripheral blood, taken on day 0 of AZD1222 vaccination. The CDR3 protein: CASSLGGGTEAFF. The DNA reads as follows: TGTGCCAGCAGCTTAGGCGGGGGCACTGAAGCTTTCTTT.